Listed here is a single T cell receptor beta chain. This clone registers as medium-sized (0.01 to 0.1%) by frequency; no count is noted. Its target antigen remains unknown. The read terminates 3 residues before the CDR3 end, so the remaining end is supplied by the germline J gene. There are 12 amino acids in the CDR3, from cysteine to phenylalanine inclusive. The DNA shown is the part of the CDR3 that was read: 27 bases, in frame from base 1. Looking up the germline V gene yields CDR1 KGHSH and CDR2 LQKENI. Cut back by 4 bases and 0 bases, the V and J ends lie 4 bases apart. This sample was included in a study of T cells in women clearing cervical HPV infection (dated by TCRdb to the late 2010s). Regarding the complete study: Cases were about 25 women with histologically confirmed HPV16-related CIN3 or worse, including a couple of invasive cancers. The controls were fewer than 30 women whose single incident HPV16 infection cleared within 12 months with no development of precancer or cancer. Case blood was taken at the visit when the lesion was first identified, whereas control blood was taken when infection was no longer detected. Among cases, blood sampling came a median of roughly 140 days after lesion detection, with an interquartile range of about 80 to 220 days. Since only a few of the women had HLA typing available, the possibility that HLA type was acting as a confounder could not be ruled out. The exploratory proof-of-principle case-control study was nested within the Guanacaste HPV Natural History Study in Costa Rica and compared TCR repertoires across cervical HPV16 outcomes. Cases and controls were matched on year of sample collection and on age within five years. A median age of 34 years was observed in cases versus around 40 in controls, and no significant differences in baseline characteristics were found. In the parent cohort, 9,000 to 11,000 women aged 18 or older were enrolled in Guanacaste, Costa Rica, during about 1993 to 1995 and were followed for 7 to 8 years. Quality controls consisted of five blinded duplicates per group, for a total of about 60 samples made up of roughly 50 participants and roughly ten replicates. The paper's findings and limits, for the study overall: Because of the cross-sectional design, the study could not determine whether the associations came before infection or resulted from infection, and neither effector/memory subsets nor HPV-specific T cells were isolated. T-cell numbers per sample were unknown, so richness differences could reflect varying T-cell content rather than repertoire biology. Cases had lower TRBV6-7 relative abundance than controls (0.11% versus 0.16%; Bonferroni P = 0.0008). TCR repertoire richness was significantly higher in CIN3+ cases than in controls across sequencing depths, while evenness did not differ. Random forest classifiers that combined richness and V gene abundances separated cases from controls with an estimated AUC of approximately 0.79.

Every participant had a single incident cervical HPV16 infection, and prevalent HPV16 infections were excluded. Cervical HPV DNA was detected by MY09/MY11 PCR, and genotyping was performed by dot-blot hybridization. Roughly 15 mL of heparinized blood was centrifuged, after which the buffy coat was aliquoted, frozen at -30 degrees C, and then stored at -80 degrees C. QIAGEN kits were used to extract genomic DNA from the buffy coat specimens. The immunoSEQ assay used multiplex PCR to amplify TCR beta CDR3 regions from an average of around 1,200 ng of genomic DNA per sample. Primer bias was corrected in the assay by using a complete synthetic TCR repertoire to establish an amplification baseline. Amplicons were sequenced on the Illumina platform. As for the authors' bioinformatics: Error correction of the sequences involved clustering with frequency ratios plus a modified nearest-neighbor algorithm, after which the sequences were analyzed in the immunoSEQ Analyzer using IMGT gene definitions. At each rarefaction depth, TCR richness and evenness were averaged over 20 rarefaction repeats, and samples with fewer sequences than the depth were excluded. Wilcoxon rank sum tests with FDR correction were used to compare V, D and J gene relative abundances between the groups. For the blinded duplicates, the intraclass correlation was nearly 96% for TCR richness and averaged approximately 76% across roughly 72 gene segments. The source is immuneACCESS, and TCRdb retained only in-frame sequences with V and J called. Part of the clones is not carried over; for the studies checked, unresolved V genes explain less than half of this, and the remainder is unexplained. V and J calls and clone size come straight from that table; D and trimming were deduced from the DNA. The sample table on file contains around 8,800 clones. Of the sample, around 8.2% is held by the ten largest clones.

Sequenced material: blood buffy coat. This clonotype was sampled from a woman aged 18-70 years with a cervical HPV16 infection that either progressed to CIN3+ or cleared (not recorded which). The sequence links TRBV18 to TRBJ2-7; no confident D gene assignment can be made. The sequenced CDR3 bases are TGTGCCAGCTCACTTAGCTCCTACGAG. Its protein reads: CASSLSSYE. The complete CDR3 reads CASSLSSYEQYF. The full variable domain, completed from the reference TRBV18 and TRBJ2-7 proteins outside the CDR3, reads NAGVMQNPRHLVRRRGQEARLRCSPMKGHSHVYWYRQLPEEGLKFMVYLQKENIIDESGMPKERFSAEFPKEGPSILRIQQVVRGDSAAYFCASSLSSYEQYFGPGTRLTVT.